The clone carrying this TCR beta chain turned up a few times. The target antigen is unknown. The CDR3 is 14 amino acids. Trimming removed 4 bases from V and 4 bases from J, with 12 bases in between. From germline, CDR1 is MDHEN and CDR2 SYDVKM. Template switching added a universal primer site; cDNA carried unique molecular identifiers. TCRdb passed the 5' RACE reads through MiXCR, listing each CDR3 protein once. The sample records 690,000 or so distinct CDR3 sequences, over 8.5% being singletons. This specimen belongs to a study of identical twins. General observations from the study: Out-of-frame beta chain sequences displayed weaker excess sharing between twins. Out-of-frame sharing of TCR alpha in monozygotic twins was underestimated by models. Conclusions were based on cross-sectional statistical analysis, without following the same donors.

These data were likewise used in another study, on yellow fever vaccine responses in identical twins.

This chain links TRBV28 with TRBJ2-3; possible D gene TRBD2, 6 bases. This receptor was taken from a woman under 30 in good health. The sequenced sample consisted of PBMCs. DNA for the CDR3: TGTGCCAGCAGTTCGCGACTAGTTCCAGATACGCAGTATTTT. Its translation: CASSSRLVPDTQYF.